This T cell receptor beta chain is drawn from a study of blood T cell repertoires in COVID-19. On the study more broadly: PBMCs, B-cell-depleted T cells, or T cells provided the cDNA or gDNA that made up the material.

One Seattle source followed patients from active infection through their disease course. CDR3 length: 15 amino acids. V was pared by 8 bases and J by 1 base, with 5 bases of the junction left unmatched. The germline CDR1 and CDR2 sequences are MDHEN and SYDVKM. Authors' processing steps: Using reference gene primer amplification, nucleated cell counts were estimated. Some clones are missing from TCRdb's copy, which holds only in-frame ones; the method was immunoSEQ multiplex PCR. V, J and clone size were drawn from that table, and D and trimming were deduced from the DNA. Among approximately 75,000 clones listed, 65% to 85% were seen once.

The source is a man aged 45-65 years with COVID-19, enrolled during active disease. Sequencing was carried out using peripheral blood. The chain employs TRBV28 and TRBJ2-6; 7 bases are a match to TRBD2. The DNA of the CDR3 is TGTGCCAGCCTGACGGGGGGTTCTGGGGCCAACGTCCTGACTTTC. Translated: CASLTGGSGANVLTF.